This T cell receptor (beta chain) is from a study of beta chain features in type 1 diabetes. Study conclusions and caveats: For Type 1 diabetes patients, all four CD4+ subsets carried TCRB CDR3s that were moderately but significantly shorter. There were fewer insertions and more deletions at the VDJ junctions of type 1 diabetes patients.

Regarding this clone: Its specificity is unknown.

Cell sorting via CD45RO/CCR7/CD25/CD127/CD95/CD27 was performed to obtain CD4+ naive, central memory, regulatory and stem cell-like memory cells. What was sequenced were expressed TCRB transcripts, since all of the isolated RNA had been reverse transcribed. Using immunoSEQ multiplex PCR, the repertoire was profiled, and TCRdb retains in-frame clones only, with some absent. The repertoire holds roughly 150,000 clones, 11% seen once, with roughly 2% in the top ten. Germline CDR1 reads SGHKS; CDR2 reads YYEKEE (reference sequence). V shed 0 bases and J shed 4 bases, with 11 bases lying between them. This CDR3 spans 14 amino acids.

The rearrangement joins TRBV5-5 to TRBJ2-7; D is perhaps TRBD1 (6 bases). This receptor was obtained from a man between 18 and 35 years old in good health. Sequencing used central memory CD4+ T cells from blood. This CDR3 reads CASSLAPGQYEQYF. The CDR3, as DNA: TGTGCCAGCAGCTTGGCCCCTGGACAGTACGAGCAGTACTTC.